What follows are 14 T cell receptor beta chains derived from one specimen sequenced in a study of CD8+CD57+ T cells in acquired aplastic anemia. The use of genomic DNA as template underpinned the TCR beta VDJ and CDR3 profiling. TCRdb redid the calling of the reads with MiXCR, one entry per CDR3 protein. The profile shows under 350,000 distinct CDR3 sequences, 45% to 70% of them singletons. The specimen sequenced was sorted CD4+, CD8+, or CD8+CD57+ T cells (not recorded which) from PBMCs. The receptors originated from a human donor with severe aplastic anemia or a healthy control (not recorded which).

The chain combines TRBV5-4 with TRBJ2-7, with TRBD1 matching 7 bases. Trimming took 2 bases from V and 5 from J; bases not matched to a gene: 7. This CDR3 contains 14 residues. CDR1 and CDR2 from the germline V gene are SGHNT and YYREEE (reference sequence). This CDR3 reads CASSFRGQSHEQYF. DNA of the CDR3: TGTGCCAGCAGCTTTAGGGGACAGTCCCACGAGCAGTACTTC.

There are many counts of this clonotype. This rearrangement joins TRBV4-2 to TRBJ1-5; D might be TRBD1 (6 bases). From germline, CDR1 is LGHNA and CDR2 YNFKEQ. V shed 0 bases and J shed 4 bases, with 7 bases lying between them. The CDR3 has 14 residues. CDR3 loop: CASSQETGNQPQHF. In nucleotides, the CDR3 is TGTGCCAGCAGCCAAGAGACAGGTAATCAGCCCCAGCATTTT.

This clonotype came up a few times. This chain connects TRBV2 to TRBJ2-7; 7 bases fit TRBD1. This CDR3 comprises 13 residues. Losses at the gene ends were 6 bases for V and 0 bases for J; bases not matched to a gene: 2. Germline assignment: CDR1 SNHLY and CDR2 FYNNEI. The CDR3 DNA reads as TGTGCCAGCAGGGGGACAGACTCCTACGAGCAGTACTTC. Its protein is CASRGTDSYEQYF. Based on the CDR3 plus reference TRBV2 and TRBJ2-7, the full variable domain is EPEVTQTPSHQVTQMGQEVILRCVPISNHLYFYWYRQILGQKVEFLVSFYNNEISEKSEIFDDQFSVERPDGSNFTLKIRSTKLEDSAMYFCASRGTDSYEQYFGPGTRLTVT.

This chain uses TRBV9 with TRBJ2-3; the match to TRBD2 covers 10 bases. CDR1 SGDLS and CDR2 YYNGEE come from the germline V gene. Germline trimming cut 0 bases from V and 6 bases from J; bases unmatched to any gene: 7. The CDR3 sequence is 16 residues long. The CDR3, as DNA: TGTGCCAGCAGCGTAGCGGTAGCGGGGGGTGTCGATACGCAGTATTTT. Encoded protein: CASSVAVAGGVDTQYF.

The rearrangement links TRBV11-3 to TRBJ2-3; D not resolved. Trimming removed 1 base from V and 0 bases from J, with 14 bases in between. The CDR3 extends over 17 amino acids. The germline CDR1 and CDR2 sequences are SGHNT and YENEEA. The chain's CDR3 is CASSLALRDTSTDTQYF. The CDR3 DNA is TGTGCCAGCAGCTTAGCCTTGCGAGATACTAGCACAGATACGCAGTATTTT.

The chain joins TRBV2 to TRBJ2-2, with D possibly matching TRBD1 (6 bases). CDR3 size: 18 residues. V dropped 4 bases and J dropped 0 bases, with 18 bases sitting between them. The germline gives CDR1 SNHLY, CDR2 FYNNEI. The CDR3 DNA follows: TGTGCCAGCAGTGGTGGGGGCAGCAACCCGACGAACACCGGGGAGCTGTTTTTT. It encodes CASSGGGSNPTNTGELFF.

There are a few counts of this clonotype. V is TRBV20-1 and J is TRBJ2-7; a weak D match, TRBD1 (5 bases). Germline V gives CDR1 DFQATT, CDR2 SNEGSKA (reference sequence). This CDR3 is built from 14 residues. V shed 1 base and J shed 2 bases, with 12 bases lying between them. The CDR3 loop is CSARVEDKTYEQYF. CDR3 nucleotide sequence: TGCAGTGCTAGAGTAGAGGACAAGACCTACGAGCAGTACTTC.

As for this clonotype: A read error may produce the germline difference seen at one junction end. V and J are TRBV20-1 and TRBJ1-1; the D gene is possibly TRBD1 (5 bases). The CDR3 has 15 residues. Germline-derived CDR1 and CDR2 are DFQATT and SNEGSKA (reference sequence). The CDR3 protein is CSVRQNRIANTEAFF. The CDR3 DNA is TGCAGTGTCCGACAGAATAGGATAGCGAACACTGAAGCCTTCTTT.

This clonotype was counted between two and nine times. V usage is TRBV29-1 and J usage is TRBJ1-2, with D uncertain. Looked up from germline, CDR1 is SQVTM and CDR2 is ANQGSEA. The CDR3 extends over 15 amino acids. V was trimmed by 0 bases and J by 0 bases, leaving 11 bases between them. CDR3 sequence: CSVEDDRAANYGYTF. For the CDR3, the DNA is TGCAGCGTTGAAGATGATAGGGCGGCTAACTATGGCTACACCTTC.

The chain employs TRBV24-1 and TRBJ1-6, with D perhaps matching TRBD1 (6 bases). This CDR3 spans 12 amino acids. Trimming left V 5 bases short and J 12 bases short, with 10 bases between. Germline V gives CDR1 KGHDR, CDR2 SFDVKD. The CDR3 coding sequence is TGTGCCACCAGTGGGGGGGCAGGACCCCTCCACTTT. As protein: CATSGGAGPLHF.

This chain connects TRBV12-3 or TRBV12-4 to TRBJ1-1; 7 bases are shared with TRBD1. The V gene end was trimmed by 7 bases and the J gene end by 0 bases; junction bases not matched to a gene: 5. The CDR3 is 14 residues long. CDR3 nucleotides: TGTGCCAGCAACCTGGGACAGCTGAACACTGAAGCTTTCTTT. Protein product: CASNLGQLNTEAFF.

The V call is TRBV10-1, the J call TRBJ2-2; TRBD2 agrees at 11 bases. The CDR3 runs 14 residues. CDR1 WNHNN and CDR2 SYGVQD come from the germline V gene (reference sequence). Trimming took 6 bases from V and 3 from J; bases not matched to a gene: 0. CDR3 nucleotides: TGCGCCAGCAGGACTAGCGGGGACACCGGGGAGCTGTTTTTT. Protein product: CASRTSGDTGELFF.

The rearrangement links TRBV12-3 or TRBV12-4 to TRBJ2-6; 7 bases fit TRBD1. Trimming removed 5 bases from V and 3 bases from J; junction bases left unmatched: 4. The CDR3 sequence is 15 residues long. The CDR3 DNA is TGTGCCAGCAGTACCCAGGGGGTTGGGGCCAACGTCCTGACTTTC. Translation gives CASSTQGVGANVLTF.

CDR3 coding DNA: TGTGCCAGCAGTGGCGAGGGAACCGGGGAGCTGTTTTTT. Protein product: CASSGEGTGELFF. V is TRBV12-3 or TRBV12-4 and J is TRBJ2-2; D perhaps matches TRBD2 (5 bases). V was pared by 5 bases and J by 5 bases, with 9 bases between. There are 13 residues in the CDR3.